A single T cell receptor beta chain is shown here with its context. The data belong to a study of molecular identifiers for immune sequencing clone quantification. Making the bulk TCR libraries relied on previously described methods and listed TCR primers. In TCRdb, the PCR reads were re-called with MiXCR into one record per CDR3 protein. The sample shows more than 550,000 distinct CDR3 sequences, about 25% of them seen only once. A CD8+CD4-CCR7+CD45RA+ phenotype served as the sorting definition for naive CD8 T cells. The germline CDR1 and CDR2 sequences are SGDLS and YYNGEE. V lost 3 bases to trimming and J lost 5 bases; unmatched junction nucleotides: 7. The CDR3 runs to 14 residues.

The V and J genes are TRBV9 and TRBJ2-7, with 8 bases lining up with TRBD1. The clonotype comes from a human donor in good health. Some libraries in this study had Jurkat cell RNA spiked in. Sequencing used naive CD8+ T cells from blood, with Jurkat cell RNA spiked in. As for subset: FACS-sorted CD8+CD4-CCR7+CD45RA+ naive T cells. The CDR3 bases are TGTGCCAGCAGCGAACAGGGGGAGAGAGACGAGCAGTACTTC. Translating it yields CASSEQGERDEQYF.